This entry lists 30 T cell receptor beta chains sequenced from one sample in a study of control samples from healthy donors and cancer patients. The table came from immunoSEQ multiplex PCR; TCRdb's copy has only in-frame clones and leaves some out. The sample consists of some 150,000 clones, about 91% of them appearing once. Sequences were obtained from blood. The receptors come from a man younger than 45 in good health.

The chain has TRBV5-4 and TRBJ2-1; perhaps TRBD1 as D (6 bases). V was shortened by 0 bases and J by 5 bases, with 12 bases between the two germline ends. The CDR3 totals 15 residues. CDR1 SGHNT and CDR2 YYREEE come from the germline V gene (reference sequence). The DNA for the CDR3 is TGTGCCAGCAGCTTGGTCTGGACAGCTAACAATGAGCAGTTCTTC. Its translation: CASSLVWTANNEQFF.

This chain joins TRBV6-5 and TRBJ1-5; 8 bases agree with TRBD1. This CDR3 spans 15 amino acids. The germline CDR1 and CDR2 sequences are MNHEY and SVGAGI. Germline trimming cut 7 bases from V and 3 bases from J; bases unmatched to any gene: 8. The CDR3 protein is CASIGRTGPNQPQHF. CDR3 sequence (DNA): TGTGCCAGCATAGGCCGGACAGGGCCCAATCAGCCCCAGCATTTT.

This chain joins TRBV5-1 and TRBJ1-1; TRBD1 agrees at 10 bases. The CDR3 sequence is 16 residues long. Germline trimming cut 0 bases from V and 4 bases from J; bases unmatched to any gene: 6. The germline gives CDR1 SGHRS, CDR2 YFSETQ. The CDR3 DNA reads as TGCGCCAGCAGCTTGGGACAGGGGGCAAGGAGCACTGAAGCTTTCTTT. Residues: CASSLGQGARSTEAFF.

The V call is TRBV10-2, the J call TRBJ2-2; D might be TRBD2 (6 bases). V was clipped by 5 bases and J by 4 bases, with 14 bases between them. The CDR3 length is 15 residues. Germline V gene lookup returns CDR1 WSHSY and CDR2 SAAADI. CDR3 amino acids: CASSLLASGTGELFF. CDR3 bases: TGCGCCAGCAGTTTACTAGCAAGTGGCACCGGGGAGCTGTTTTTT.

The V and J genes are TRBV7-3 and TRBJ2-1; 11 bases align to TRBD2. The ends lost 5 bases at V and 10 bases at J; junction bases unmatched: 7. CDR3 size: 14 residues. Germline V gives CDR1 SGHTA, CDR2 FQGTGA. CDR3 protein: CASSASGGSGEQFF. DNA for the CDR3: TGTGCCAGCAGCGCTAGCGGGGGGAGTGGAGAGCAGTTCTTC.

In DNA, the CDR3 is TGTGCCAGCAGTCTCGGACAGGGCCATAATTCACCCCTCCACTTT. Translation: CASSLGQGHNSPLHF. The chain combines TRBV6-5 with TRBJ1-6, with 8 bases matching TRBD1. This CDR3 is built from 15 residues. Germline CDR1 and CDR2: MNHEY and SVGAGI. Germline trimming cut 5 bases from V and 5 bases from J; bases unmatched to any gene: 5.

The chain carries TRBV11-3 and TRBJ2-7, with D perhaps TRBD1 (6 bases). The V gene's germline CDR1 is SGHNT and CDR2 YENEEA. Deletions cut 9 bases from V and 5 bases from J, with 17 bases between. The CDR3 covers 13 residues. In nucleotides, the CDR3 is TGTGCCAGAAGGCGCAGGGGATTGGACGAGCAGTACTTC. Protein sequence: CARRRRGLDEQYF.

In regard to this clone: Other DNA sequences in this specimen translate into the identical CDR3. This chain links TRBV19 with TRBJ2-7; D is ambiguous. The germline V gene encodes CDR1 LNHDA and CDR2 SQIVND (reference sequence). V was cut by 5 bases and J by 0 bases, with 8 bases left in between. CDR3 length: 13 amino acids. CDR3 residues: CASSSGNSYEQYF. DNA of the CDR3: TGTGCCAGTAGTTCAGGAAACTCCTACGAGCAGTACTTC.

This chain connects TRBV19 to TRBJ2-3; 8 positions match TRBD2. This CDR3 comprises 14 residues. V was clipped by 7 bases and J by 2 bases; unmatched bases: 5. CDR1 and CDR2 from the germline V gene are LNHDA and SQIVND (reference sequence). CDR3 DNA: TGTGCCAGTACCAAGCGGGGGCTCACAGATACGCAGTATTTT. This encodes CASTKRGLTDTQYF.

The chain links TRBV11-3 to TRBJ2-1, with D perhaps assigned TRBD1 or TRBD2 (6 bases each). The germline gives CDR1 SGHNT, CDR2 YENEEA. This CDR3 contains 17 residues. The V end lost 4 bases, the J end lost 1 base, and 17 bases lay between the germline ends. CDR3 nucleotide sequence: TGTGCCAGCAGCTCGAGTTTCGGGGGCCGGTCCTACAATGAGCAGTTCTTC. Encoded protein: CASSSSFGGRSYNEQFF.

CDR3 DNA sequence: TGTGCCAGTAGTATAGTGCGGACTAGCGGGGGGTTCGCGAACACCGGGGAGCTGTTTTTT. Translating gives CASSIVRTSGGFANTGELFF. The rearrangement links TRBV19 to TRBJ2-2, with 14 bases matching TRBD2. This CDR3 region has 20 residues. The V segment lost 1 base and the J segment 0 bases; nucleotides outside the gene matches: 7. The germline CDR1 and CDR2 sequences are LNHDA and SQIVND (reference sequence).

This clone was seen only a few times. The rearrangement uses TRBV6-5 and TRBJ1-6; 9 bases match TRBD1. Germline V gives CDR1 MNHEY, CDR2 SVGAGI. The J segment lost 6 bases and the V segment lost 8 bases, leaving 2 bases of the junction unmatched. The CDR3 loop spans 13 amino acids. The CDR3 region is CASGQGRNSPLHF. CDR3 bases: TGTGCCAGCGGACAGGGGCGTAATTCACCCCTCCACTTT.

The genes are TRBV11-2 and TRBJ2-7; D possibly corresponds to TRBD1 (8 bases). With 5 bases removed from V and 0 bases from J, the gap between germline ends came to 17 bases. This CDR3 region has 16 residues. Germline CDR1 SGHAT, CDR2 FQNNGV. The CDR3 nucleotides read TGTGCCAGCAGCCCAGGGGGCGGGGGTTTCTCCTACGAGCAGTACTTC. It is translated as CASSPGGGGFSYEQYF.

Only one count was recorded for this clone. The chain employs TRBV9 and TRBJ2-3; D remains unclear. The germline CDR1 and CDR2 sequences are SGDLS and YYNGEE. Trimming removed 0 bases from V and 0 bases from J, with 5 bases in between. This CDR3 is built from 14 residues. The CDR3 coding sequence is TGTGCCAGCAGCGTAGAGGGCAGCACAGATACGCAGTATTTT. It codes for CASSVEGSTDTQYF.

V and J are TRBV19 and TRBJ1-2; TRBD1 is a possible D gene (5 bases). The CDR3 runs to 13 residues. The germline V and J ends were trimmed by 3 bases and 7 bases, with 12 bases remaining between them. Germline-derived CDR1 and CDR2 are LNHDA and SQIVND (reference sequence). The CDR3 sequence is CASSIGGEAGYTF. The CDR3 DNA reads TGTGCCAGTAGTATCGGGGGAGAGGCTGGCTACACCTTC.

This chain joins TRBV11-2 and TRBJ2-3; tentatively, D is TRBD1 or TRBD2 (6 bases each). V was trimmed by 1 base and J by 3 bases, leaving 14 bases between them. CDR3 length: 16 residues. Looked up from germline, CDR1 is SGHAT and CDR2 is FQNNGV. The CDR3 protein is CASSLGGALGTDTQYF. The CDR3 DNA is TGTGCCAGCAGCTTAGGGGGGGCCCTTGGGACAGATACGCAGTATTTT.

The chain uses TRBV7-6 and TRBJ1-6; unclear D gene. CDR3 length: 17 residues. CDR1 and CDR2 (germline): SGHVS, FNYEAQ. V was pared by 0 bases and J by 2 bases, with 11 bases between. CDR3 nucleotides: TGTGCCAGCAGCTTAGCGCCAAGGTCGGCCTATAATTCACCCCTCCACTTT. It yields the protein CASSLAPRSAYNSPLHF.

The chain joins TRBV2 to TRBJ2-7, with D unclear. V shed 4 bases and J shed 6 bases, with 7 bases lying between them. The CDR3 spans 11 residues. The germline gives CDR1 SNHLY, CDR2 FYNNEI. The CDR3 sequence is CASSVTTEQYF. The CDR3 region has the DNA TGTGCCAGCAGTGTAACTACCGAGCAGTACTTC.

The V call is TRBV7-3, the J call TRBJ2-3, with D possibly matching TRBD1 (6 bases). Trimming pared 2 bases from V and 3 bases from J, leaving 9 bases between. This CDR3 region has 14 residues. In germline, CDR1 is SGHTA, CDR2 FQGTGA. Written as DNA, the CDR3 is TGTGCCAGCAGCTTAGGTACAGGGACAGATACGCAGTATTTT. It is translated as CASSLGTGTDTQYF.

V gene TRBV6-5 combines with J gene TRBJ1-2; D not resolved. This CDR3 spans 13 amino acids. V lost 2 bases to trimming and J lost 5 bases, with 9 bases between them. CDR1 and CDR2 from the germline V gene are MNHEY and SVGAGI. In DNA, the CDR3 is TGTGCCAGCAGTTACCGAGGTTTTTATGGCTACACCTTC. This translates into CASSYRGFYGYTF.

V is TRBV6-5 and J is TRBJ1-5; weak D call: TRBD1 (6 bases). This CDR3 region has 15 residues. Looked up from germline, CDR1 is MNHEY and CDR2 is SVGAGI. Trimming cost V 4 bases and J 3 bases, with 13 bases left between them. The CDR3 spells CASSSTGGPNQPQHF. DNA for the CDR3: TGTGCCAGCAGTTCAACTGGGGGCCCCAATCAGCCCCAGCATTTT.

The J gene is TRBJ1-5, the V gene TRBV19; D gene unclear. The CDR3 runs 15 residues. Germline V gives CDR1 LNHDA, CDR2 SQIVND (reference sequence). The germline V and J ends were trimmed by 3 bases and 2 bases, with 11 bases remaining between them. CDR3 sequence: CASSIWGYGNQPQHF. CDR3 coding DNA: TGTGCCAGTAGTATCTGGGGTTATGGCAATCAGCCCCAGCATTTT.

The rearrangement joins TRBV27 to TRBJ2-7; perhaps TRBD1 as D (5 bases). Per germline, CDR1 MNHEY and CDR2 SMNVEV (reference sequence). V lost 5 bases to trimming and J lost 5 bases, with 13 bases between them. The CDR3 extends over 13 amino acids. CDR3 coding DNA: TGTGCCAGCAGTCTACAGGATCAGGACGAGCAGTACTTC. Translating it yields CASSLQDQDEQYF.

In its sample, this clone was seen a few times. The chain employs TRBV24-1 and TRBJ1-1; D ambiguous. The CDR3 covers 13 residues. Germline loops: CDR1 KGHDR, CDR2 SFDVKD. The ends were cut back, 0 bases at V and 2 bases at J, with 3 bases in the middle. The CDR3 loop is CATSDLFNTEAFF. DNA of the CDR3: TGTGCCACCAGTGATTTGTTTAACACTGAAGCTTTCTTT.

This clone came up once. The V call is TRBV7-3, the J call TRBJ1-2; D is ambiguous. Germline V CDR1 and CDR2: SGHTA, FQGTGA. Between the trimmed V and J ends, which lost 2 bases and 8 bases, there was a span of 12 bases. CDR3 size: 13 residues. The CDR3 here is CASSLQPLSGYTF. The CDR3 nucleotides read TGTGCCAGCAGCTTACAGCCGTTGAGCGGCTACACCTTC.

This clone has just one count. The same CDR3 is also encoded by other DNA sequences in this sample. The rearrangement links TRBV27 to TRBJ2-3, with no clear D. The germline V and J ends were trimmed by 4 bases and 2 bases, with 16 bases remaining between them. The germline gives CDR1 MNHEY, CDR2 SMNVEV (reference sequence). CDR3 length: 16 residues. CDR3 in DNA: TGTGCCAGCAGTTCGTCCCGGTCTCCTTTCACAGATACGCAGTATTTT. Translating gives CASSSSRSPFTDTQYF.

The V call is TRBV5-1, the J call TRBJ2-1; TRBD1 aligns across 7 bases. This CDR3 has 15 residues. V dropped 4 bases and J dropped 4; count of bases not matched to a gene: 8. Looked up from germline, CDR1 is SGHRS and CDR2 is YFSETQ. The CDR3 bases are TGCGCCAGCAGCCCCTATACAGGGGTGTACAATGAGCAGTTCTTC. Translating gives CASSPYTGVYNEQFF.

The chain recombines TRBV11-3 with TRBJ2-2; D perhaps matches TRBD2 (6 bases). V gave up 0 bases and J gave up 2 bases, with 10 bases separating them. CDR3 length equals 16 residues. Germline loops: CDR1 SGHNT, CDR2 YENEEA. CDR3 residues: CASSLERGLNTGELFF. Here the CDR3 DNA reads TGTGCCAGCAGCTTAGAGCGGGGCTTAAACACCGGGGAGCTGTTTTTT.

V and J are TRBV28 and TRBJ2-7; a possible D gene is TRBD2 (6 bases). V was trimmed by 6 bases and J by 0 bases, leaving 12 bases between them. Germline CDR1 and CDR2: MDHEN and SYDVKM. This CDR3 has 14 amino acids. CDR3 region: CASSRAGSSYEQYF. As DNA, the CDR3 is TGTGCCAGCAGCAGAGCGGGTAGCTCCTACGAGCAGTACTTC.

The rearrangement uses TRBV28 and TRBJ1-5; a possible D gene is TRBD1 (5 bases). V lost 6 bases and J 0 bases, leaving 12 bases between the germline ends. This CDR3 has 15 residues. The germline CDR1 and CDR2 sequences are MDHEN and SYDVKM. The CDR3 here is CASRRGVNSNQPQHF. The CDR3 region has the DNA TGTGCCAGCAGGAGGGGCGTTAATAGCAATCAGCCCCAGCATTTT.